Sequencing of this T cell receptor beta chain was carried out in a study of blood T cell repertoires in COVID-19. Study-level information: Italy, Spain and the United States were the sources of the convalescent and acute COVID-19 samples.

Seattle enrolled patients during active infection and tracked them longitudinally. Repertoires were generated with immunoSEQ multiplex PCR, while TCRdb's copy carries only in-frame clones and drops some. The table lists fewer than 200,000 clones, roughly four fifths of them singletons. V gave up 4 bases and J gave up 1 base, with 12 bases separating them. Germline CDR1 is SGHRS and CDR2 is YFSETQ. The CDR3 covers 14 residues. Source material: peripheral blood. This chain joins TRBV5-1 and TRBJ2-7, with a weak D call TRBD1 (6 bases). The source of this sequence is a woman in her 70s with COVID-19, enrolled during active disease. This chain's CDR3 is CASSPGTPSYEQYF. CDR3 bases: TGCGCCAGCAGCCCAGGGACACCTTCCTACGAGCAGTACTTC.